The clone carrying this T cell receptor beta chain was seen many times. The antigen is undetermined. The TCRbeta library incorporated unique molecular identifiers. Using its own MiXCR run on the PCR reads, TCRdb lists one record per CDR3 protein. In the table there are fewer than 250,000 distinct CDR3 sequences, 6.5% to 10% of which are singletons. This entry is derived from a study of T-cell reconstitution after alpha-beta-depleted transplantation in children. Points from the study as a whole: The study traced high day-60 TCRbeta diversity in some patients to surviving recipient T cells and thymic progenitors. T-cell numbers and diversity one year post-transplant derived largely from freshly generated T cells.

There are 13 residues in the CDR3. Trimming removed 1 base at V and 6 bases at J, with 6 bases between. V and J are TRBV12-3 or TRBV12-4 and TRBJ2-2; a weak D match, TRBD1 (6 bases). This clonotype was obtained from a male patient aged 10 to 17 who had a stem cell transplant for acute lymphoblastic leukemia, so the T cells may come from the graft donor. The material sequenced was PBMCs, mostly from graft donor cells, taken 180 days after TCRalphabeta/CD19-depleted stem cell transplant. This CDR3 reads CASSLDRAGELFF. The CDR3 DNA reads TGTGCCAGCAGTTTAGACAGGGCCGGGGAGCTGTTTTTT.